This TCR beta chain comes out of a study of blood T cell repertoires in COVID-19. For the study at large: Acute and convalescent COVID-19 samples came from the United States, Italy and Spain. In each case, the material was cDNA or gDNA derived from T cells, B-cell-depleted T cells, or PBMCs.

In the study's own analysis: Estimation of nucleated cell counts relied on the amplification of reference gene primers. Some clones are missing from TCRdb's copy, which holds only in-frame ones; the method was immunoSEQ multiplex PCR. From that table come the V and J calls and clone size; the DNA was used to work out D and trimming. The sample has under 150,000 clones, 70% to 90% seen once; the top ten hold less than 8.5%. CDR1 and CDR2 from the germline V gene are GTSNPN and SVGIG (reference sequence). CDR3 length equals 14 residues. The V and J ends lost 0 bases and 7 bases respectively, with 10 bases between them.

Input material: peripheral blood. The V gene is TRBV30, the J gene TRBJ1-6; D remains unclear. This TCR derives from a woman in her 70s who had recovered from COVID-19. DNA of the CDR3: TGTGCCTGGAGTGTACTGGGCAGAAATTCACCCCTCCACTTT. Its protein product is CAWSVLGRNSPLHF. Together with reference TRBV30 and TRBJ1-6, the CDR3 gives the full variable domain: SQTIHQWPATLVQPVGSPLSLECTVEGTSNPNLYWYRQAAGRGLQLLFYSVGIGQISSEVPQNLSASRPQDRQFILSSKKLLLSDSGFYLCAWSVLGRNSPLHFGNGTRLTVT.